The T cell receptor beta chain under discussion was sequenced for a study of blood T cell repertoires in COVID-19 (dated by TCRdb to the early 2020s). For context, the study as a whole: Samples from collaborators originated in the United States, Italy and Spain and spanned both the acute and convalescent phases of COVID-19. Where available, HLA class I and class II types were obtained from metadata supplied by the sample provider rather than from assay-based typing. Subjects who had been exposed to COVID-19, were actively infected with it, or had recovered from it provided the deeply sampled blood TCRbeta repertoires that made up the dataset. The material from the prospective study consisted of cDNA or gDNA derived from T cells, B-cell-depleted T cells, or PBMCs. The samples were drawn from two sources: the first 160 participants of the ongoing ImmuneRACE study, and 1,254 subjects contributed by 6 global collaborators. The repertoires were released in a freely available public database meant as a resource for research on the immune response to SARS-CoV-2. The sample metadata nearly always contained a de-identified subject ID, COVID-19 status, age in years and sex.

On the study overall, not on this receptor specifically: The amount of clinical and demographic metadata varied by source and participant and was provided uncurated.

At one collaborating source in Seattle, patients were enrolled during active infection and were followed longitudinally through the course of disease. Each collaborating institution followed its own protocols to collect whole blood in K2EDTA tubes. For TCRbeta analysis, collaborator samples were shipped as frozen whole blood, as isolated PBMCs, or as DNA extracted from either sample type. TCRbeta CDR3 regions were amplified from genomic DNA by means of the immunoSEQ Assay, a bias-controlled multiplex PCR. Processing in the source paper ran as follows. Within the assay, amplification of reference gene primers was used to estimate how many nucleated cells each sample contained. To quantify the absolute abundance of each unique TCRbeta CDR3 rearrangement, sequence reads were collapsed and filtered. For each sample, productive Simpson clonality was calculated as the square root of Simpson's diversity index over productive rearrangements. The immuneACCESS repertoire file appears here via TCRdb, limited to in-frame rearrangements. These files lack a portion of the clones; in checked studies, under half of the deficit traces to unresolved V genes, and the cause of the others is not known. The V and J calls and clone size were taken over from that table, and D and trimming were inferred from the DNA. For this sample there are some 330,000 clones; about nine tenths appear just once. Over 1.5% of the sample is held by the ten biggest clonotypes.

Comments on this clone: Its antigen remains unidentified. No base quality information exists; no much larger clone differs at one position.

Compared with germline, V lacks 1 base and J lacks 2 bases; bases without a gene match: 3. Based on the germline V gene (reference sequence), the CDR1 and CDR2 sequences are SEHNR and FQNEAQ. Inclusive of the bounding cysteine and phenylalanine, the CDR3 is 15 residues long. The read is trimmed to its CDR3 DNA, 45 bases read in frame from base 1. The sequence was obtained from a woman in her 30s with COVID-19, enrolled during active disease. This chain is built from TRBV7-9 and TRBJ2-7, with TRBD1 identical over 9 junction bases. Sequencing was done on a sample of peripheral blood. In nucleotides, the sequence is TGTGCCAGCAGCTTAGTTGGGACAGGGACCTACGAGCAGTACTTC. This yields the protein CASSLVGTGTYEQYF.